The rows below give T cell receptor beta chains drawn from one sample of a study of blood T cell repertoires in COVID-19. The repertoire was sequenced with immunoSEQ multiplex PCR; TCRdb's copy has only in-frame clones and lacks some. The profile shows 55,000 to 70,000 clones, 90% to 95% of them singletons. The specimen sequenced was peripheral blood. These receptors all come from a man in his forties or fifties with COVID-19, enrolled during active disease. CDR3s include the opening cysteine and the closing phenylalanine or tryptophan. The D gene is left open where the match is weak. Expanded clones are given a class, and other clones once, few, many or no size at all.

j_call v_call d_call clone_size cdr3_nt cdr3_aa
TRBJ2-6 TRBV23-1 NA NA TGCGCCAGCAGTCAGGCCGGAGATGCATCTGGGGCCAACGTCCTGACTTTC CASSQAGDASGANVLTF
TRBJ2-3 TRBV5-1 NA once TGCGCCAGCAGCTCCCTTGGCACAGATACGCAGTATTTT CASSSLGTDTQYF
TRBJ1-5 TRBV28 NA NA TGTGCCAGCAGTTTCAAGGGGCTCAGCAATCAGCCCCAGCATTTT CASSFKGLSNQPQHF
TRBJ1-1 TRBV3-1/TRBV3-2 NA NA TGTGCCAGCAGCCTCCTCAGGGTAGAGGGGGATCAAGCTTTCTTT CASSLLRVEGDQAFF
TRBJ1-1 TRBV28 NA once TGTGCCAGCAGTACGACCCTCGCGGCTGAAGCTTTCTTT CASSTTLAAEAFF
TRBJ2-4 TRBV4-2 NA NA TGTGCCAGCAGCCAAGAGGTACAGCAACTAGCCAAAAACATTCAGTACTTC CASSQEVQQLAKNIQYF
TRBJ2-2 TRBV14 NA NA TGTGCCAGCAGCCAAGTAGCCGCCGGGGAGCTGTTTTTT CASSQVAAGELFF
TRBJ2-3 TRBV6-5 NA NA TGTGCCAGCAGTCCATATGGGCCAGATACGCAGTATTTT CASSPYGPDTQYF
TRBJ2-7 TRBV9 NA NA TGTGCCAGCAGCGTTACAGGGAAGAGCTACGAGCAGTACTTC CASSVTGKSYEQYF
TRBJ2-7 TRBV19 TRBD1 few TGTGCCAGCAGATGGACAGGCACCTACGAGCAGTACTTC CASRWTGTYEQYF
TRBJ2-7 TRBV30 TRBD1 NA TGTGCCTGGAGTAGGGACAGGGCCTACGAGCAGTACTTC CAWSRDRAYEQYF
TRBJ1-6 TRBV3-1/TRBV3-2 TRBD1 NA TGTGCCAGCAGCCCCGGGACAGTAGGTTCACCCCTCCACTTT CASSPGTVGSPLHF
TRBJ2-2 TRBV10-3 NA NA TGTGCCATCAGTGAGTCGAGCCACACCGGGGAGCTGTTTTTT CAISESSHTGELFF
TRBJ1-3 TRBV9 NA NA TGTGCCAGCAGCGGGCGACAGGCGCGCCACTCTGGAAACACCATATATTTT CASSGRQARHSGNTIYF
TRBJ2-7 TRBV9 TRBD2 NA TGTGCCAGCAGCGTAGGGGGAGGGACGCTGGACGAGCAGTACTTC CASSVGGGTLDEQYF
TRBJ2-1 TRBV18 TRBD2 NA TGTGCCAGCTCACGGACCGGGACTAGCTACAATGAGCAGTTCTTC CASSRTGTSYNEQFF
TRBJ2-5 TRBV9 TRBD2 NA TGTGCCAGCAGCGTAGATGGGAGGGTCGAGACCCAGTACTTC CASSVDGRVETQYF
TRBJ1-3 TRBV7-9 NA NA TGTGCCAGCAGCGAAGACAGAGTTAAAGGAAACACCATATATTTT CASSEDRVKGNTIYF
TRBJ2-3 TRBV9 TRBD2 NA TGTGCCAGCAGCGTATTTGCTAGCGGAGTAACAGATACGCAGTATTTT CASSVFASGVTDTQYF
TRBJ1-2 TRBV30 NA NA TGTGCCTGGAGTGATCAATACTATGGCTACACCTTC CAWSDQYYGYTF
TRBJ1-1 TRBV6-5 TRBD1 NA TGTGCCAGCAGTTCCTTGACAGGGTCAGCTTTCTTT CASSSLTGSAFF
TRBJ2-2 TRBV19 TRBD2 few TGTGCCAGTAGTAATCGCGGGGGGGCCGGCACCGGGGAGCTGTTTTTT CASSNRGGAGTGELFF
TRBJ1-2 TRBV4-1 NA NA TGCGCCAGCAGCCAAGGTCCAGGGAATTGGAAAGGCTACACCTTC CASSQGPGNWKGYTF
TRBJ2-1 TRBV7-2 TRBD2 NA TGTGCCAGCAGCTTAAACGGGGGGGCTAGGAATGAGCAGTTCTTC CASSLNGGARNEQFF
TRBJ2-5 TRBV7-9 NA NA TGTGCCAGCAGGGACACTGGGGACCAAGAGACCCAGTACTTC CASRDTGDQETQYF
TRBJ2-7 TRBV25-1 TRBD1 few TGTGCCAGCCGATCGGGACAGGGGGTCTACGAGCAGTACTTC CASRSGQGVYEQYF